This T cell receptor beta chain was profiled in a study of T cells in Graves' hyperthyroidism and ophthalmopathy. In the study overall: Before any treatment, at initial diagnosis, peripheral blood was collected. Study-wide findings and caveats: The model predicted ophthalmopathy a median approximately 6 months before onset.

This CDR3 region has 14 residues. From germline, CDR1 is MDHEN and CDR2 SYDVKM. J lost 13 bases, V lost 6 bases, and 15 bases had no gene match. Comment on this clonotype: The antigen is not known.

Amplification of TCR beta CDR3 regions used RNA as the template. HTBI primers were the set used in a first-round RT-PCR of the TCR CDR3. TCRdb processed the multiplex PCR reads anew with MiXCR; each CDR3 protein has one entry. The sample lists roughly 700,000 distinct CDR3 sequences, roughly a sixth occurring once. Graves' hyperthyroidism showing no ophthalmopathy progression within 18 months was considered stable. The TCR originated in a man between 50 and 59 years old with Graves' hyperthyroidism. The chain is built from TRBV28 and TRBJ2-5; 9 bases map to TRBD1. The sample was blood. The CDR3 sequence: CASRDGQGPLGTYF. CDR3 bases: TGTGCCAGCAGAGATGGACAGGGGCCCCTTGGGACGTACTTC.